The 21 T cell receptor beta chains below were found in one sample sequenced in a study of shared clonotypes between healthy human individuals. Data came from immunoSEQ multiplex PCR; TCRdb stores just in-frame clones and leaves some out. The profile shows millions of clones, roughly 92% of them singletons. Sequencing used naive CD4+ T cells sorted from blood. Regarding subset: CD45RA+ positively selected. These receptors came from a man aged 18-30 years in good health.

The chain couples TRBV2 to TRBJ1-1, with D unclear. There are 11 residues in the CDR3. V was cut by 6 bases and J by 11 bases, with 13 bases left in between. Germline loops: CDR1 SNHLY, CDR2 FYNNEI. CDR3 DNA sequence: TGTGCCAGCAGGTCGGGAGGTAGGGCTTTCTTT. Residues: CASRSGGRAFF.

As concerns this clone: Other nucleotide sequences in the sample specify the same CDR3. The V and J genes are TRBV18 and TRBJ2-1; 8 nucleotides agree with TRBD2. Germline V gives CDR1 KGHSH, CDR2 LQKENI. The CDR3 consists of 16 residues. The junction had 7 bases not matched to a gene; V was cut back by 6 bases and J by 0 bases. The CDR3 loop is CASSPPGGSSYNEQFF. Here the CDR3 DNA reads TGTGCCAGCTCCCCGCCGGGGGGGAGCTCCTACAATGAGCAGTTCTTC.

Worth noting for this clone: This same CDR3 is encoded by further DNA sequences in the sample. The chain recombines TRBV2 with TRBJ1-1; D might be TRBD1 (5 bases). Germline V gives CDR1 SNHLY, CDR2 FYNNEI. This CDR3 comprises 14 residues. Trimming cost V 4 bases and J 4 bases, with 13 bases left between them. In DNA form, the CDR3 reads TGTGCCAGCAGTGGCACAGGTGGGGGCACTGAAGCTTTCTTT. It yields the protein CASSGTGGGTEAFF.

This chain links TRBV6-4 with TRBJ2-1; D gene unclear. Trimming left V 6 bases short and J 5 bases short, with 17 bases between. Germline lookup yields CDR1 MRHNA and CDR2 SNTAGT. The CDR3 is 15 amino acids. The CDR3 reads CASRPDSQTHNEQFF. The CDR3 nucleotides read TGTGCCAGCAGACCCGATAGCCAGACACACAATGAGCAGTTCTTC.

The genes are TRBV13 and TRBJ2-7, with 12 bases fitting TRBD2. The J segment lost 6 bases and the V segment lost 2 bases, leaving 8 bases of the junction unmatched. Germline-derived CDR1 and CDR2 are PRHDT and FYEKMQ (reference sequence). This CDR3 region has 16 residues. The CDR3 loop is CASSLRLAGGPGEQYF. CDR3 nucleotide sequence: TGTGCCAGCAGCTTAAGGCTAGCGGGGGGGCCGGGCGAGCAGTACTTC.

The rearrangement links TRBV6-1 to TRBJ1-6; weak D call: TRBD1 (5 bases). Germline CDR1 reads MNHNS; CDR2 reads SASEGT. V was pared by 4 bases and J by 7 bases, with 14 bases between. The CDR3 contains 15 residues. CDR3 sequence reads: CASSGTGDLNSPLHF. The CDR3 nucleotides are TGTGCCAGCAGTGGAACAGGCGACCTCAATTCACCCCTCCACTTT.

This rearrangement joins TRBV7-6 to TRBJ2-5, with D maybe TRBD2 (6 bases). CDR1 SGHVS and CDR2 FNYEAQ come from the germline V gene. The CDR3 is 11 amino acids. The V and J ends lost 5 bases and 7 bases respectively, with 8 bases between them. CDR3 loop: CASSLGGTQYF. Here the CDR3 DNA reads TGTGCCAGCAGCCTGGGGGGGACCCAGTACTTC.

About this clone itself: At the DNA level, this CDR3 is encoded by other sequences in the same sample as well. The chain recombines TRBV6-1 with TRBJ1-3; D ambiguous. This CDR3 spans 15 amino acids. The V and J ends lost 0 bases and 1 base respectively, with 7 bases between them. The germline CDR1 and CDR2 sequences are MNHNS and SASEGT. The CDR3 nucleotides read TGTGCCAGCAGTGAAGCGCAAGGGTCTGGAAACACCATATATTTT. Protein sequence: CASSEAQGSGNTIYF.

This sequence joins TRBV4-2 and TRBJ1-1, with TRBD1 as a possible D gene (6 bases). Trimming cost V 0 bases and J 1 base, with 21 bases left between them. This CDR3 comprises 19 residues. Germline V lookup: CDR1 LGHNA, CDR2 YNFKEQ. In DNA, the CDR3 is TGTGCCAGCAGCCAAGATTTTCGGCAGGGGACTAAGGGGAACACTGAAGCTTTCTTT. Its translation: CASSQDFRQGTKGNTEAFF.

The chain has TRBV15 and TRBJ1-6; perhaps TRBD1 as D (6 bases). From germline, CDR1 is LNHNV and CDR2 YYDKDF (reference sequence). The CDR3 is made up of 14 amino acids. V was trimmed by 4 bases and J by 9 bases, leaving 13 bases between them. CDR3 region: CATSTDRGASPLHF. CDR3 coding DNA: TGTGCCACCAGCACAGACCGGGGGGCTTCACCCCTCCACTTT.

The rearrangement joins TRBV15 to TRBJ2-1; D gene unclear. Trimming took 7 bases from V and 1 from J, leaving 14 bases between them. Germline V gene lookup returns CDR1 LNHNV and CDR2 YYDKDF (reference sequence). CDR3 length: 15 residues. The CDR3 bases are TGTGCCACCACCGCATTTGGAGTGTCCTACAATGAGCAGTTCTTC. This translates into CATTAFGVSYNEQFF.

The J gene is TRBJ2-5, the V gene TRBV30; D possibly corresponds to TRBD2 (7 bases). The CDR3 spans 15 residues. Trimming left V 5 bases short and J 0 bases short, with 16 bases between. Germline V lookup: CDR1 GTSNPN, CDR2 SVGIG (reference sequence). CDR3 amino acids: CAWGRPGGYQETQYF. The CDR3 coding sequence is TGTGCCTGGGGCCGCCCGGGGGGCTACCAAGAGACCCAGTACTTC. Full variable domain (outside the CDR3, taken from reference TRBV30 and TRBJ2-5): SQTIHQWPATLVQPVGSPLSLECTVEGTSNPNLYWYRQAAGRGLQLLFYSVGIGQISSEVPQNLSASRPQDRQFILSSKKLLLSDSGFYLCAWGRPGGYQETQYFGPGTRLLVL.

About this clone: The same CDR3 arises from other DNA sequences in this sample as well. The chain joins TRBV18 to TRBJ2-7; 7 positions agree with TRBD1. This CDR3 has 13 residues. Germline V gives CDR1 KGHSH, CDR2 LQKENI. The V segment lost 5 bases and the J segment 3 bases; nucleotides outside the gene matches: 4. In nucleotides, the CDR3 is TGTGCCAGCTCATCTGGGACAGACTACGAGCAGTACTTC. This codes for CASSSGTDYEQYF.

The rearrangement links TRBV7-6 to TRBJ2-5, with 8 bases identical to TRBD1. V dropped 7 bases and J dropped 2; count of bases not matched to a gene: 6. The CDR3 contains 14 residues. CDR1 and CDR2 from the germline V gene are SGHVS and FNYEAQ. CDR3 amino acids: CASTQGAGQETQYF. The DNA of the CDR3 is TGTGCCAGCACCCAGGGGGCGGGGCAAGAGACCCAGTACTTC. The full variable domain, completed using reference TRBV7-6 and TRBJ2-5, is GAGVSQSPRYKVTKRGQDVALRCDPISGHVSLYWYRQALGQGPEFLTYFNYEAQQDKSGLPNDRFSAERPEGSISTLTIQRTEQRDSAMYRCASTQGAGQETQYFGPGTRLLVL.

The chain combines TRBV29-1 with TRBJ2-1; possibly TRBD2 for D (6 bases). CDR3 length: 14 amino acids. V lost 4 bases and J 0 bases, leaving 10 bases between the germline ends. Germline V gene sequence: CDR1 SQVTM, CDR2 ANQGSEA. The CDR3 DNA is TGCAGCGTTGTTAGGGACTTCTCCTACAATGAGCAGTTCTTC. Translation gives CSVVRDFSYNEQFF.

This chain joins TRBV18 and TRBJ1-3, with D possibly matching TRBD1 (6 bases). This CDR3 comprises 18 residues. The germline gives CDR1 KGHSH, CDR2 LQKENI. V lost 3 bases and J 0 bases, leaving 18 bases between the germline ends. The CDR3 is CASSPVRLQGSSGNTIYF. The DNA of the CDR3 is TGTGCCAGCTCACCGGTCCGCCTACAGGGATCCTCTGGAAACACCATATATTTT.

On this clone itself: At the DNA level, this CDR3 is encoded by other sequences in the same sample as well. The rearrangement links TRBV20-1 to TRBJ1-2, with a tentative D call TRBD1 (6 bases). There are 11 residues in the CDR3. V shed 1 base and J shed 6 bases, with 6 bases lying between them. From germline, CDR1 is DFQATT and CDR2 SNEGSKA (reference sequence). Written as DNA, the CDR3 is TGCAGTGCTAGAGCAGGGGATGGCTACACCTTC. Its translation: CSARAGDGYTF.

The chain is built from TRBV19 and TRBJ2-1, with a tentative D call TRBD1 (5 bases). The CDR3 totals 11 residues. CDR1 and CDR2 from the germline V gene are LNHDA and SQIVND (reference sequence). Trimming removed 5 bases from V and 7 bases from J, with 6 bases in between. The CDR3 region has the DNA TGTGCCAGTAGTCAGGGTAATGAGCAGTTCTTC. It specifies CASSQGNEQFF.

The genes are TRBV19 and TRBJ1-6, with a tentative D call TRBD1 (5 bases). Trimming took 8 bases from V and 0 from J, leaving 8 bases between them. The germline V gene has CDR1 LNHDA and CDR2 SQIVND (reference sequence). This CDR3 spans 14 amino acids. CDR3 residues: CASGDSSYNSPLHF. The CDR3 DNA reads TGTGCCAGTGGAGACAGCTCCTATAATTCACCCCTCCACTTT.

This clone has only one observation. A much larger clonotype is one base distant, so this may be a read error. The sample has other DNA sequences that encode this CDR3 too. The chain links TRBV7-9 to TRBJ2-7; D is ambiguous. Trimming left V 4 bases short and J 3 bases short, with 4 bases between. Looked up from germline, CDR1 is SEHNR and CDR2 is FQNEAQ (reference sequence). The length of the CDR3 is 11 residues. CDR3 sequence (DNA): TGTGCCAGCAGCTCCGTCTACGAGCAGTACTTC. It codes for CASSSVYEQYF. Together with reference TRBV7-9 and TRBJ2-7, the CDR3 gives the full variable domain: DTGVSQNPRHKITKRGQNVTFRCDPISEHNRLYWYRQTLGQGPEFLTYFQNEAQLEKSRLLSDRFSAERPKGSFSTLEIQRTEQGDSAMYLCASSSVYEQYFGPGTRLTVT.

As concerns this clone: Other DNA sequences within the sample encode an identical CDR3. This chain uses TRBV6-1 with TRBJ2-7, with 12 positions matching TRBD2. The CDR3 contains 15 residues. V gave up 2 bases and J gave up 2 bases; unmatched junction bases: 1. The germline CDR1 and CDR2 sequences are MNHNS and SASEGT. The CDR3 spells CASSELAGGPYEQYF. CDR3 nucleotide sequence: TGTGCCAGCAGTGAACTAGCGGGGGGGCCCTACGAGCAGTACTTC.